The 23 T cell receptor beta chains given below trace back to one sample, sequenced in a study of blood T cell repertoires in COVID-19. Sequencing used immunoSEQ multiplex PCR; TCRdb keeps in-frame clones, though not all of them. This table has approximately 300,000 clones, around 90% appearing once. Material for sequencing was peripheral blood. The receptors shown here come from a woman between 35 and 50 years old with acute or convalescent COVID-19.

The V call is TRBV6-6, the J call TRBJ1-3; D might be TRBD1 (5 bases). The germline CDR1 and CDR2 sequences are MNHNY and SVGAGI (reference sequence). The V gene lost 6 bases and the J gene lost 0 bases, with 15 bases spanning the gap. This CDR3 is 16 amino acids long. The CDR3 DNA reads as TGTGCCAGCAGAACCGGGACTTCTCGCTCTGGAAACACCATATATTTT. Its translation is CASRTGTSRSGNTIYF.

This rearrangement joins TRBV7-6 to TRBJ2-3; 12 bases fit TRBD2. Germline lookup yields CDR1 SGHVS and CDR2 FNYEAQ. The length of the CDR3 is 18 residues. V lost 3 bases and J lost 0; bases outside the gene matches: 7. CDR3 DNA sequence: TGTGCCAGCAGCTTTGGCCGGACTAGCGGGACTAGCACAGATACGCAGTATTTT. This sequence encodes CASSFGRTSGTSTDTQYF. The complete variable domain, with remaining parts taken from reference TRBV7-6 and TRBJ2-3, reads GAGVSQSPRYKVTKRGQDVALRCDPISGHVSLYWYRQALGQGPEFLTYFNYEAQQDKSGLPNDRFSAERPEGSISTLTIQRTEQRDSAMYRCASSFGRTSGTSTDTQYFGPGTRLTVL.

Of note for this clone: The DNA is left out, because the CDR3 cannot be placed on it with certainty; the CDR3 is given as TCRdb lists it. The chain carries TRBV28 and TRBJ2-3; TRBD2 was called by the table and not checked on the DNA. The CDR3 totals 17 residues, both ends included. Germline CDR1 MDHEN, CDR2 SYDVKM. The CDR3 spells CASSTSAGTSGADTQYF.

The rearrangement links TRBV25-1 to TRBJ1-2, with 11 bases that match TRBD1. This CDR3 contains 15 residues. Trimming took 4 bases from V and 4 from J; bases not matched to a gene: 5. Germline loops: CDR1 MGHDK, CDR2 SYGVNS. Here the CDR3 reads CASSALGQGAYGYTF. For the CDR3, the DNA is TGTGCCAGCAGTGCACTCGGACAGGGGGCCTATGGCTACACCTTC.

A few counts support this clone. The rearrangement uses TRBV5-6 and TRBJ1-1, with 8 bases that match TRBD1. CDR1 is SGHDT and CDR2 is YYEEEE in the germline V gene. CDR3 length: 16 residues. Unmatched junction bases numbered 8, after V lost 2 bases and J lost 2 bases. The chain's CDR3 is CASSLEQGEGNTEAFF. The CDR3, as DNA: TGTGCCAGCAGCTTAGAACAGGGGGAAGGTAACACTGAAGCTTTCTTT.

The CDR3 DNA reads as TGTGCCAGCAGCCTGGAAGGGGTTGGAGAGCAGTACGTC. As protein: CASSLEGVGEQYV. The chain employs TRBV6-5 and TRBJ2-7; TRBD1 is a possible D gene (5 bases). Per the germline V gene, CDR1 is MNHEY and CDR2 is SVGAGI. Between the trimmed V and J ends, which lost 6 bases and 7 bases, there was a span of 16 bases. This CDR3 has 13 residues.

The V gene is TRBV6-5, the J gene TRBJ2-7; 8 bases map to TRBD1. Germline values: CDR1 MNHEY, CDR2 SVGAGI. The CDR3 covers 12 residues. Losses at the gene ends were 5 bases for V and 6 bases for J; bases not matched to a gene: 3. CDR3 residues: CASSLTGVEQYV. Written as DNA, the CDR3 is TGTGCCAGCAGTCTGACAGGGGTCGAGCAGTACGTC.

The V gene is TRBV6-5, the J gene TRBJ1-2, with TRBD1 as a possible D gene (5 bases). Trimming removed 4 bases from V and 5 bases from J, with 8 bases in between. This CDR3 contains 12 residues. Per germline, CDR1 MNHEY and CDR2 SVGAGI. In DNA, the CDR3 is TGTGCCAGCAGTTGGGGGGGGTATGGCTACACCTTC. Its protein is CASSWGGYGYTF.

This chain uses TRBV7-2 with TRBJ1-2, with D possibly matching TRBD1 (6 bases). CDR3 length equals 14 residues. V gave up 1 base and J gave up 5 bases, with 11 bases separating them. CDR1 is SGHTA and CDR2 is FQGNSA in the germline V gene. CDR3 loop: CASSLGARGYGYTF. CDR3 coding DNA: TGTGCCAGCAGCTTAGGGGCAAGGGGGTATGGCTACACCTTC.

The V gene is TRBV2, the J gene TRBJ1-2, with 9 bases matching TRBD1. This CDR3 has 14 amino acids. V was clipped by 2 bases and J by 4 bases; unmatched bases: 2. CDR1 is SNHLY and CDR2 is FYNNEI in the germline V gene. The CDR3 loop reads CASSELGQGYGYTF. The CDR3 coding sequence is TGTGCCAGCAGTGAATTGGGACAGGGCTATGGCTACACCTTC.

J is TRBJ2-3 and V is TRBV10-3; TRBD2 aligns across 10 bases. The V segment lost 4 bases and the J segment 0 bases; nucleotides outside the gene matches: 7. CDR3 size: 17 residues. Germline assignment: CDR1 ENHRY and CDR2 SYGVKD. In nucleotides, the CDR3 is TGTGCCATCAGTGGGCCCTCTAGCGGGGGAAGCACAGATACGCAGTATTTT. Encoded protein: CAISGPSSGGSTDTQYF.

This clone was seen a few times. This chain uses TRBV5-1 with TRBJ1-6; no clear D. CDR3 length: 15 residues. V lost 0 bases to trimming and J lost 4 bases, with 8 bases between them. Germline values: CDR1 SGHRS, CDR2 YFSETQ. The CDR3 region is CASSLAVQYNSPLHF. CDR3 coding DNA: TGCGCCAGCAGCTTGGCCGTGCAGTATAATTCACCCCTCCACTTT.

The CDR3 reads CASSLEGGLSSYEQYV. The DNA of the CDR3 is TGTGCCAGCAGCTTAGAGGGGGGGTTAAGCTCCTACGAGCAGTACGTC. The chain links TRBV11-2 to TRBJ2-7, with TRBD2 matching 7 bases. The CDR3 has 16 amino acids. Germline CDR1 SGHAT, CDR2 FQNNGV. J was trimmed by 0 bases and V by 0 bases; bases with no gene match: 5.

This clone occurred once. One junction end disagrees with the germline gene, perhaps due to a read error. This rearrangement joins TRBV23-1 to TRBJ1-2; 8 bases are shared with TRBD1. TRBV23-1 is filed as an ORF, its function uncertain. CDR3 length: 13 amino acids. This chain's CDR3 is CASSQTWSGGYTF. CDR3 coding DNA: TGCGCCAGCAGTCAGACATGGTCAGGGGGCTACACTTTC.

This clone was observed a single time. The chain has TRBV5-5 and TRBJ1-1; D might be TRBD1 (5 bases). Trimming left V 4 bases short and J 2 bases short, with 9 bases between. The germline gives CDR1 SGHKS, CDR2 YYEKEE (reference sequence). The CDR3 totals 13 residues. Here the CDR3 DNA reads TGTGCCAGCAGCCTGGGACTTAACACTGAAGCTTTCTTT. This gives the protein CASSLGLNTEAFF. Filled out from reference TRBV5-5 and TRBJ1-1, the complete variable domain reads DAGVTQSPTHLIKTRGQQVTLRCSPISGHKSVSWYQQVLGQGPQFIFQYYEKEERGRGNFPDRFSARQFPNYSSELNVNALLLGDSALYLCASSLGLNTEAFFGQGTRLTVV.

The chain uses TRBV7-9 and TRBJ2-1; 8 nucleotides agree with TRBD2. Per germline, CDR1 SEHNR and CDR2 FQNEAQ (reference sequence). Trimming removed 3 bases from V and 4 bases from J; junction bases left unmatched: 5. The CDR3 has 15 residues. CDR3 coding DNA: TGTGCCAGCAGCTTGACGGCGGGGGGATACAATGAGCAGTTCTTC. As protein: CASSLTAGGYNEQFF.

The rearrangement links TRBV24-1 to TRBJ2-2, with D tentatively TRBD1 (7 bases). V shed 4 bases and J shed 1 base, with 18 bases lying between them. The CDR3 has 18 amino acids. Germline CDR1 KGHDR, CDR2 SFDVKD. CDR3 nucleotides: TGTGCCACCAGTGACACCAACACTCAGGGGGGGAACACCGGGGAGCTGTTTTTT. Its translation is CATSDTNTQGGNTGELFF.

This chain links TRBV14 with TRBJ1-1; the match to TRBD1 covers 8 bases. Germline V CDR1 and CDR2: SGHDN, FVKESK. V was pared by 6 bases and J by 2 bases, with 14 bases of the junction left unmatched. The CDR3 is 17 residues long. The chain's CDR3 is CASRDKFYRGKNTEAFF. The DNA for the CDR3 is TGTGCCAGCAGAGATAAATTCTACAGGGGGAAAAACACTGAAGCTTTCTTT.

The V call is TRBV3-1 (or the pseudogene TRBV3-2), the J call TRBJ1-1; D gene unclear. Germline CDR1 LGHDT, CDR2 YNNKEL (reference sequence). CDR3 length: 19 residues. V gave up 0 bases and J gave up 1 base, with 21 bases separating them. CDR3 DNA: TGTGCCAGCAGCCAAGAAAATTTTTCCCCCACGGGAAGGAACACTGAAGCTTTCTTT. This codes for CASSQENFSPTGRNTEAFF.

This clone occurred a few times. The CDR3 DNA is TGTGCCAGCAAGAAAGAGGGGAACACTGAAGCTTTCTTT. This codes for CASKKEGNTEAFF. V and J are TRBV2 and TRBJ1-1, with no clear D. The CDR3 has 13 amino acids. Trimming took off 7 bases at V and 1 base at J, with 10 bases between the two ends. The V gene's germline CDR1 is SNHLY and CDR2 FYNNEI.

The chain employs TRBV2 and TRBJ2-2; unclear D gene. The CDR3 runs to 16 residues. V lost 4 bases and J lost 0, with 12 bases in between. Germline-derived CDR1 and CDR2 are SNHLY and FYNNEI. The CDR3 DNA reads TGTGCCAGCAGTGTGGAGAGGAAAACGAACACCGGGGAGCTGTTTTTT. It codes for CASSVERKTNTGELFF.

This clone has only a few counts. The chain is built from TRBV11-2 and TRBJ2-1; 11 nucleotides agree with TRBD2. Trimming cost V 1 base and J 12 bases; bases outside gene matches: 5. This CDR3 contains 14 residues. Germline CDR1 SGHAT, CDR2 FQNNGV. The DNA for the CDR3 is TGTGCCAGCAGCTTAGTTCTAGCGGGGGGCCGGCAGTTCTTC. Amino acid sequence: CASSLVLAGGRQFF.

V gene TRBV18 combines with J gene TRBJ1-6, with a possible D match to TRBD1 (5 bases). Germline values: CDR1 KGHSH, CDR2 LQKENI. Trimming left V 2 bases short and J 7 bases short, with 12 bases between. CDR3 length: 15 residues. CDR3 region: CASSPTGTSNSPLHF. In DNA form, the CDR3 reads TGTGCCAGCTCACCAACCGGGACTTCCAATTCACCCCTCCACTTT.